A single sample gave rise to the 27 T cell receptor beta chains below, sequenced in a study of shared clonotypes between healthy human individuals (dated by TCRdb to about 2020). Receptors were amplified or captured by the immunoSEQ multiplex PCR assay. In its TCRdb copy, this immuneACCESS table keeps in-frame sequences only and misses some clones. Where compared with another copy, unresolved V genes explain less than half of these, and the others have no known cause. This sample holds hundreds of thousands of clones; about 96% were observed only once. More than 0.3% of the sample comes from the top ten. Source material: memory CD8+ T cells sorted from blood. What the cell subset or site label conveys for this sample: CD45RO+ cells pooled with CCR7-negative TemRA cells. The receptor source for this set is a man between 25 and 39 years old in good health.

The rearrangement links TRBV9 to TRBJ1-4; TRBD1 matches at 9 bases. Germline V gene data show CDR1 as SGDLS and CDR2 as YYNGEE. The CDR3 totals 13 residues. V shed 3 bases, J shed 7 bases, and the junction held 1 base outside the gene matches. CDR3 sequence reads: CASSAGQGEKLFF. For the CDR3, the DNA is TGTGCCAGCAGCGCGGGACAGGGTGAAAAACTGTTTTTT.

The chain is built from TRBV6-5 and TRBJ2-7; D remains unclear. This CDR3 region has 11 residues. Germline assignment: CDR1 MNHEY and CDR2 SVGAGI. Trimming cost V 6 bases and J 6 bases, with 9 bases left between them. The CDR3: CASSQGVEQYF. As DNA, the CDR3 is TGTGCCAGCAGCCAAGGAGTCGAGCAGTACTTC.

CDR3 nucleotides: TGTGCCAGCAGCCAATCGCCAGGGGAGCGGAGCACAGATACGCAGTATTTT. Translated: CASSQSPGERSTDTQYF. This chain links TRBV4-2 with TRBJ2-3, with D possibly TRBD1 on 6 matching bases. The CDR3 runs to 17 residues. V lost 2 bases and J lost 0, with 15 bases in between. Germline assignment: CDR1 LGHNA and CDR2 YNFKEQ.

The rearrangement links TRBV9 to TRBJ2-2; D not certain. V was shortened by 2 bases and J by 2 bases, with 25 bases between the two germline ends. From germline, CDR1 is SGDLS and CDR2 YYNGEE. This CDR3 has 20 residues. The chain's CDR3 is CASSVSPLPSPVANTGELFF. As DNA, the CDR3 is TGTGCCAGCAGCGTTTCCCCGTTACCAAGTCCTGTGGCTAACACCGGGGAGCTGTTTTTT. Looking up the rest from reference TRBV9 and TRBJ2-2 gives the full variable domain: DSGVTQTPKHLITATGQRVTLRCSPRSGDLSVYWYQQSLDQGLQFLIQYYNGEERAKGNILERFSAQQFPDLHSELNLSSLELGDSALYFCASSVSPLPSPVANTGELFFGEGSRLTVL.

Concerning this clone itself: Other DNA sequences in this sample translate to the same CDR3. V usage is TRBV20-1 and J usage is TRBJ2-1; D unresolved. Trimming cost V 5 bases and J 6 bases, with 5 bases left between them. Germline CDR1 DFQATT, CDR2 SNEGSKA (reference sequence). There are 10 residues in the CDR3. The CDR3 protein is CSAVFNEQFF. In DNA, the CDR3 is TGCAGTGCTGTCTTCAATGAGCAGTTCTTC.

The rearrangement uses TRBV28 and TRBJ2-3, with D possibly matching TRBD2 (6 bases). Germline V gene data show CDR1 as MDHEN and CDR2 as SYDVKM. CDR3 size: 15 residues. The V end lost 3 bases, the J end lost 1 base, and 11 bases lay between the germline ends. The CDR3 DNA reads TGTGCCAGCAGTTTTGGCGGGATGGGCACAGATACGCAGTATTTT. Protein product: CASSFGGMGTDTQYF.

This rearrangement joins TRBV27 to TRBJ2-7; 8 nucleotides align to TRBD2. CDR1 and CDR2 from the germline V gene are MNHEY and SMNVEV (reference sequence). The CDR3 is 14 residues long. The trim removed 2 bases at V and 2 bases at J, leaving 2 bases unmatched. This CDR3 is CASSLVGRAYEQYF. CDR3 nucleotide sequence: TGTGCCAGCAGTTTAGTCGGGAGGGCCTACGAGCAGTACTTC.

This clone appeared a single time. This rearrangement joins TRBV5-1 to TRBJ2-3; D could derive from TRBD1 or TRBD2 (6 bases each). The CDR3 sequence is 16 residues long. Trimming removed 4 bases at V and 2 bases at J, with 17 bases between. Germline V CDR1 and CDR2: SGHRS, YFSETQ. The CDR3 nucleotides are TGCGCCAGCAGCCGGGGGTTTGGGGGCGCCACAGATACGCAGTATTTT. It translates to CASSRGFGGATDTQYF. Full variable domain (rest looked up from reference TRBV5-1 and TRBJ2-3): KAGVTQTPRYLIKTRGQQVTLSCSPISGHRSVSWYQQTPGQGLQFLFEYFSETQRNKGNFPGRFSGRQFSNSRSEMNVSTLELGDSALYLCASSRGFGGATDTQYFGPGTRLTVL.

The J gene is TRBJ1-5, the V gene TRBV28, with a tentative D call TRBD1 (6 bases). The CDR3 sequence is 17 residues long. Germline V gene data show CDR1 as MDHEN and CDR2 as SYDVKM. Trimming pared 1 base from V and 4 bases from J, leaving 17 bases between. The CDR3: CASSLYMSGASNQPQHF. The CDR3 nucleotides read TGTGCCAGCAGTTTATATATGTCGGGGGCTAGTAATCAGCCCCAGCATTTT.

The CDR3 reads CASRSRSSYEQYF. For the CDR3, the DNA is TGTGCCAGTAGGAGCCGAAGCTCCTACGAGCAGTACTTC. This chain links TRBV19 with TRBJ2-7; no clear D. This CDR3 is 13 amino acids long. CDR1 is LNHDA, CDR2 SQIVND, per germline (reference sequence). The V and J ends lost 6 bases and 0 bases respectively, with 9 bases between them.

The V gene is TRBV5-6, the J gene TRBJ2-3, with D unresolved. Trimming removed 0 bases from V and 8 bases from J, with 7 bases in between. The CDR3 is 12 amino acids. Germline V gene sequence: CDR1 SGHDT, CDR2 YYEEEE. CDR3 sequence (DNA): TGTGCCAGCAGCTTGGGTCTGGGTACGCAGTATTTT. Amino acids: CASSLGLGTQYF.

Details on this clone: Other DNA sequences within the sample encode an identical CDR3. V usage is TRBV9 and J usage is TRBJ1-5; 9 nucleotides align to TRBD1. The CDR3 loop spans 14 amino acids. Trimming cost V 0 bases and J 5 bases; bases outside gene matches: 0. CDR1 SGDLS and CDR2 YYNGEE come from the germline V gene. The CDR3 DNA sequence: TGTGCCAGCAGCGTAGGACAGGGGGATCAGCCCCAGCATTTT. Translated: CASSVGQGDQPQHF.

This chain uses TRBV20-1 with TRBJ2-2; D is uncertain. Germline-derived CDR1 and CDR2 are DFQATT and SNEGSKA (reference sequence). The length of the CDR3 is 11 residues. V shed 5 bases and J shed 9 bases, with 10 bases lying between them. Here the CDR3 DNA reads TGCAGTGCTGATAGTGGTAGGGAGCTGTTTTTT. Residues: CSADSGRELFF.

This rearrangement joins TRBV10-3 to TRBJ1-3, with unresolved D. Trimming took off 2 bases at V and 0 bases at J, with 8 bases between the two ends. Germline V CDR1 and CDR2: ENHRY, SYGVKD. The CDR3 covers 15 residues. The CDR3 DNA reads as TGTGCCATCAGTGAGCTTCGCGGCTCTGGAAACACCATATATTTT. Translated: CAISELRGSGNTIYF.

The CDR3 loop is CASSEPFRSYEQYF. In DNA, the CDR3 is TGTGCCAGCAGTGAACCGTTTAGGTCCTACGAGCAGTACTTC. The rearrangement uses TRBV6-1 and TRBJ2-7; D ambiguous. V was shortened by 2 bases and J by 1 base, with 9 bases between the two germline ends. This CDR3 comprises 14 residues. CDR1 is MNHNS, CDR2 SASEGT, per germline.

This clone was recorded only once. This chain links TRBV28 with TRBJ2-6, with 7 bases lining up with TRBD1. Germline V gene lookup returns CDR1 MDHEN and CDR2 SYDVKM. The V segment lost 5 bases and the J segment 2 bases; nucleotides outside the gene matches: 3. The CDR3 is made up of 15 amino acids. The CDR3 bases are TGTGCCAGCAGTGGGCAGGGGGCTGGGGCCAACGTCCTGACTTTC. Translation: CASSGQGAGANVLTF.

The V and J genes are TRBV6-4 and TRBJ1-1; D possibly corresponds to TRBD1 (6 bases). Trimming left V 5 bases short and J 1 base short, with 8 bases between. The CDR3 extends over 13 amino acids. Germline CDR1 and CDR2: MRHNA and SNTAGT. This chain's CDR3 is CASSLTGNTEAFF. As DNA, the CDR3 is TGTGCCAGCAGTCTGACAGGGAACACTGAAGCTTTCTTT.

Details on this clone: This specimen includes other DNA sequences encoding the same CDR3. The J gene is TRBJ2-3, the V gene TRBV5-1, with D possibly TRBD2 on 5 matching bases. The ends were cut back, 2 bases at V and 1 base at J, with 5 bases in the middle. The germline V gene has CDR1 SGHRS and CDR2 YFSETQ. This CDR3 contains 13 residues. The CDR3 here is CASSLAGTDTQYF. DNA of the CDR3: TGCGCCAGCAGCTTAGCGGGCACAGATACGCAGTATTTT.

V gene TRBV5-4 combines with J gene TRBJ2-7; TRBD2 agrees at 7 bases. The CDR3 sequence is 14 residues long. V lost 2 bases and J lost 1; bases outside the gene matches: 3. CDR1 and CDR2 (germline): SGHNT, YYREEE (reference sequence). DNA for the CDR3: TGTGCCAGCAGCTTTGGGACTACATCCTACGAGCAGTACTTC. This sequence encodes CASSFGTTSYEQYF.

The V and J genes are TRBV27 and TRBJ2-1; D gene ambiguous. The length of the CDR3 is 13 residues. CDR1 and CDR2 (germline): MNHEY, SMNVEV (reference sequence). Trimming stripped 4 bases from V and 2 bases from J, with 6 bases between. In nucleotides, the CDR3 is TGTGCCAGCAGTTCTCCTACCTACAATGAGCAGTTCTTC. This codes for CASSSPTYNEQFF.

The chain uses TRBV6-1 and TRBJ2-2; 8 positions match TRBD2. With 10 bases clipped from V and 9 bases from J, the junction kept 13 bases outside the gene matches. CDR1 is MNHNS and CDR2 is SASEGT in the germline V gene. The CDR3 sequence is 14 residues long. For the CDR3, the DNA is TGTGCCACCATGTGGACGGGAGGGCCCCGGGAGCTGTTTTTT. As protein: CATMWTGGPRELFF.

The chain uses TRBV2 and TRBJ2-5, with no clear D. Germline loops: CDR1 SNHLY, CDR2 FYNNEI. With 6 bases removed from V and 3 bases from J, the gap between germline ends came to 11 bases. The CDR3 runs 13 residues. The CDR3 loop reads CASRRPWKETQYF. In DNA, the CDR3 is TGTGCCAGCAGACGACCGTGGAAAGAGACCCAGTACTTC.

The gene calls are TRBV5-1 and TRBJ1-5, with 9 bases fitting TRBD1. The CDR3 runs to 17 residues. CDR1 is SGHRS and CDR2 is YFSETQ in the germline V gene. Germline trimming cut 4 bases from V and 3 bases from J; bases unmatched to any gene: 11. In DNA form, the CDR3 reads TGCGCCAGCAGCCCTCAACCGGGACAGGGAATCAATCAGCCCCAGCATTTT. Translated, it gives CASSPQPGQGINQPQHF. The entire variable domain, with the rest obtained from reference TRBV5-1 and TRBJ1-5, is as follows: KAGVTQTPRYLIKTRGQQVTLSCSPISGHRSVSWYQQTPGQGLQFLFEYFSETQRNKGNFPGRFSGRQFSNSRSEMNVSTLELGDSALYLCASSPQPGQGINQPQHFGDGTRLSIL.

This clone was recorded only once. The chain couples TRBV7-8 to TRBJ2-1; D could derive from TRBD1 or TRBD2 (6 bases each). Germline lookup yields CDR1 SGHVS and CDR2 FQNEAQ. Trimming took 1 base from V and 7 from J, leaving 14 bases between them. The CDR3 loop spans 15 amino acids. CDR3 DNA: TGTGCCAGCAGCTTAGGGGGGGCAGGGCCGAATGAGCAGTTCTTC. This translates into CASSLGGAGPNEQFF.

This clone was detected only once. The sample contains more than one DNA sequence encoding this CDR3. This chain joins TRBV10-3 and TRBJ1-5; D uncertain. Germline V gene sequence: CDR1 ENHRY, CDR2 SYGVKD. V was pared by 2 bases and J by 4 bases, with 6 bases between. CDR3 length: 13 amino acids. The CDR3 protein is CAISEGGNQPQHF. The CDR3 nucleotides read TGTGCCATCAGTGAGGGTGGGAATCAGCCCCAGCATTTT.

The sample holds one count of this clone. The rearrangement links TRBV7-8 to TRBJ2-1; D is possibly TRBD2 (5 bases). CDR1 and CDR2 (germline): SGHVS, FQNEAQ. The CDR3 length is 16 residues. Trimming cost V 3 bases and J 5 bases, with 17 bases left between them. CDR3 DNA sequence: TGTGCCAGCAGCTTGAGATTGAGGGCCCAAAACAATGAGCAGTTCTTC. Its translation is CASSLRLRAQNNEQFF.

This clone was picked up one time. The J gene is TRBJ2-2, the V gene TRBV7-2; unclear D gene. Germline V gives CDR1 SGHTA, CDR2 FQGNSA. V was shortened by 2 bases and J by 2 bases, with 9 bases between the two germline ends. The CDR3 spans 15 residues. The CDR3 loop reads CASSLRYANTGELFF. The CDR3 DNA reads TGTGCCAGCAGCTTACGTTACGCCAACACCGGGGAGCTGTTTTTT.